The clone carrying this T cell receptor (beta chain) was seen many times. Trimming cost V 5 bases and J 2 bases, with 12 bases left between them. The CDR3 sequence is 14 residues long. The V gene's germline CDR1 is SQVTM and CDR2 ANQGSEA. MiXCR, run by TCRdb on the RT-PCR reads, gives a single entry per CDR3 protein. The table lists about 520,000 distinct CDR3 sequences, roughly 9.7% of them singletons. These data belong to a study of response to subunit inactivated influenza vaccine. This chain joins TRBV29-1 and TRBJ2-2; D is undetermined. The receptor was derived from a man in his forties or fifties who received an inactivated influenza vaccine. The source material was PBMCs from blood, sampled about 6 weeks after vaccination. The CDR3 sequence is CSVRLGANTGELFF. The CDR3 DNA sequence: TGCAGCGTTCGTCTCGGAGCAAACACCGGGGAGCTGTTTTTT.